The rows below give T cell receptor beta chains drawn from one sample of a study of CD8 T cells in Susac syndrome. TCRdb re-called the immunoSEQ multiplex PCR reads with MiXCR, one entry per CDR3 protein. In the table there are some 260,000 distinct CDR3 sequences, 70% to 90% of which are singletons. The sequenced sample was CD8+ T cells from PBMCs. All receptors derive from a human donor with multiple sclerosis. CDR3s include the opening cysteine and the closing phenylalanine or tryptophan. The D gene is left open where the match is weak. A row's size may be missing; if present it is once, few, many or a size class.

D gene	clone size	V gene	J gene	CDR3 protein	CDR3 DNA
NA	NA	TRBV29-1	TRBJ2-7	CSVTSRGEQYF	TGCAGCGTTACCTCACGGGGGGAGCAGTACTTC
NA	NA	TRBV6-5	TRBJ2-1	CASSYTSSEQFF	TGTGCCAGCAGTTACACATCAAGTGAGCAGTTCTTC
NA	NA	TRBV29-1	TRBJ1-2	CSVPNRAAYGYTF	TGCAGCGTGCCCAACAGGGCGGCGTATGGCTACACCTTC
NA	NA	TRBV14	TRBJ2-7	CASSQGRRTYEQYF	TGTGCCAGCAGCCAAGGGCGGCGAACCTACGAGCAGTACTTC
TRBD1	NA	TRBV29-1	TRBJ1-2	CSVERDSYGYTF	TGCAGCGTTGAAAGGGACAGCTATGGCTACACCTTC
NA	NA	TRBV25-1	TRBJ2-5	CASSDPRETQYF	TGTGCCAGCAGTGATCCAAGAGAGACCCAGTACTTC
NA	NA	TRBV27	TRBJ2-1	CASSPFEGRNEQFF	TGTGCCAGCAGCCCCTTTGAGGGCCGAAATGAGCAGTTCTTC
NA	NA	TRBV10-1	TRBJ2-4	CASSDGLSKNIQYF	TGCGCCAGCAGTGACGGACTATCCAAAAACATTCAGTACTTC
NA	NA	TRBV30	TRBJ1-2	CAGPLTFYGYTF	TGTGCCGGGCCGTTGACGTTCTATGGCTACACCTTC
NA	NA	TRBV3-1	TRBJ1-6	CASSQGQDANSPLHF	TGTGCCAGCAGCCAAGGACAGGATGCTAATTCACCCCTCCACTTT
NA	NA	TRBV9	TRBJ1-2	CASSVARSTINYGYTF	TGTGCCAGCAGCGTTGCACGATCGACGATAAACTATGGCTACACCTTC
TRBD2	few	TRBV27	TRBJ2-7	CASSITGGYEQYF	TGTGCCAGCAGTATAACGGGAGGTTACGAGCAGTACTTC
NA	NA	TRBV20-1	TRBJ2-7	CSASETDYEQYF	TGCAGTGCTAGTGAGACAGACTACGAGCAGTACTTC
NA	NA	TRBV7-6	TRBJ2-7	CASSLGLGPNYEQYF	TGTGCCAGCAGCTTAGGTCTGGGACCGAACTACGAGCAGTACTTC
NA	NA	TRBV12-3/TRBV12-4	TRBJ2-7	CASSFGEAYEQYF	TGTGCCAGCAGTTTCGGGGAGGCCTACGAGCAGTACTTC
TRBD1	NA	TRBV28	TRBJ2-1	CASSPGQGVGEQFF	TGTGCCAGCAGTCCGGGACAGGGGGTTGGTGAGCAGTTCTTC
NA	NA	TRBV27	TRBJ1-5	CASRESWGNQPQHF	TGTGCCAGCAGGGAGTCTTGGGGCAATCAGCCCCAGCATTTT
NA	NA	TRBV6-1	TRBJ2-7	CASSGPQGAYEQYF	TGTGCCAGCAGTGGACCCCAGGGTGCGTACGAGCAGTACTTC
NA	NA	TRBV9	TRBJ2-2	CASSVPYSDPLLNTGELFF	TGTGCCAGCAGCGTACCCTATAGTGACCCTCTACTTAACACCGGGGAGCTGTTTTTT
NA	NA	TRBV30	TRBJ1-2	CAWSVLKGSGYTF	TGTGCCTGGAGTGTACTTAAGGGGAGTGGCTACACCTTC
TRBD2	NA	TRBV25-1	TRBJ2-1	CASSEWGEGLLNEQFF	TGTGCCAGCAGTGAATGGGGGGAGGGCCTCTTGAATGAGCAGTTCTTC
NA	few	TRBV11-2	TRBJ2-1	CASSVGTKQGFYGEQFF	TGTGCCAGCAGCGTTGGGACCAAACAGGGTTTTTATGGTGAGCAGTTCTTC
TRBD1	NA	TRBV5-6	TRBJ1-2	CASSPGTGSLHGYTF	TGTGCCAGCAGCCCTGGGACAGGGAGTCTACATGGCTACACCTTC
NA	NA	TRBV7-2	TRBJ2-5	CASSLVIGQETQYF	TGTGCCAGCAGCTTAGTTATAGGACAAGAGACCCAGTACTTC
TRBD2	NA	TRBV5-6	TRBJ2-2	CASSLGAGRVVYTGELFF	TGTGCCAGCAGCTTGGGGGCCGGGAGGGTTGTATACACCGGGGAGCTGTTTTTT
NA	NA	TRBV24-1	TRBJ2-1	CATTSSETSYNEQFF	TGTGCCACCACGTCTAGCGAGACCTCCTACAATGAGCAGTTCTTC
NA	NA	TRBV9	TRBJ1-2	CASSSEAFVNYGYTF	TGTGCCAGCAGCTCAGAAGCGTTCGTCAACTATGGCTACACCTTC
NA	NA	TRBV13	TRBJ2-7	CASSSISYEQYF	TGTGCCAGCAGCTCTATCTCTTACGAGCAGTACTTC
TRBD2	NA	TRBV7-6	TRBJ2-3	CASSSPGAPGGSITDTQYF	TGTGCCAGCAGTTCCCCTGGCGCGCCGGGAGGGTCCATCACAGATACGCAGTATTTT
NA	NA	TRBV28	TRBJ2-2	CASTSLSSISERANTGELFF	TGTGCCAGCACATCCCTATCTTCGATTAGCGAGAGGGCCAACACCGGGGAGCTGTTTTTT
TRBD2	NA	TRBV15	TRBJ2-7	CATSPGLAGVYEQYF	TGTGCCACCAGCCCTGGACTAGCGGGAGTCTACGAGCAGTACTTC
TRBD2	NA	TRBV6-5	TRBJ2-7	CASSYSLAGASYEQYF	TGTGCCAGCAGTTACTCCCTAGCGGGAGCCTCCTACGAGCAGTACTTC
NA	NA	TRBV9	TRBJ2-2	CASSAGNTGGLFF	TGTGCCAGCAGCGCGGGGAACACCGGGGGGCTGTTTTTT
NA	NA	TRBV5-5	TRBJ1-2	CASSLPDTSNYGYTF	TGTGCCAGCAGCCTCCCGGACACCTCTAACTATGGCTACACCTTC
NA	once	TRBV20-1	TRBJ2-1	CSARYLGETYNEQFF	TGCAGTGCTAGATACCTCGGGGAAACTTACAATGAGCAGTTCTTC
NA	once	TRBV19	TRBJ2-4	CASSIGALAKNIQYF	TGTGCCAGTAGTATAGGGGCTCTGGCCAAAAACATTCAGTACTTC
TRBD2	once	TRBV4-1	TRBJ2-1	CASSRLAGAFYNEQFF	TGCGCCAGCAGCCGGTTAGCGGGAGCATTCTACAATGAGCAGTTCTTC
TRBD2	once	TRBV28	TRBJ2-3	CASRIPPHLERGNTDTQYF	TGTGCCAGCAGGATCCCCCCCCACCTAGAGCGGGGGAACACAGATACGCAGTATTTT
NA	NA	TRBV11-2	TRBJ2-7	CASSLSRPYEQYF	TGTGCCAGCAGCTTATCCCGGCCCTACGAGCAGTACTTC
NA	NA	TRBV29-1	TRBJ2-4	CSAGDSPLAKNIQYF	TGCAGCGCCGGAGACAGTCCCCTAGCCAAAAACATTCAGTACTTC
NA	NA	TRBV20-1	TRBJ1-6	CSARENFYNSPLHF	TGCAGTGCTAGAGAGAACTTCTATAATTCACCCCTCCACTTT
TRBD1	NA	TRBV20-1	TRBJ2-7	CSARQGREQYF	TGCAGTGCACGACAGGGGCGGGAGCAGTACTTC
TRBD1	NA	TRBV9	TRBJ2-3	CASSVGTGGRTDTQYF	TGTGCCAGCAGCGTAGGAACAGGGGGCCGCACAGATACGCAGTATTTT
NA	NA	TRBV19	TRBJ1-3	CASIPSPQVRLSGNTIYF	TGTGCCAGTATCCCCTCTCCACAGGTTCGCCTCTCTGGAAACACCATATATTTT
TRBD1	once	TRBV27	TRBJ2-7	CASSFLRQGVGYEQYF	TGTGCCAGCAGTTTCCTCAGACAGGGCGTCGGCTACGAGCAGTACTTC
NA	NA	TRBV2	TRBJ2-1	CASFGEQFF	TGTGCCAGCTTCGGTGAGCAGTTCTTC
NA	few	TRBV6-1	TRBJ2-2	CASTKNTGELFF	TGTGCCAGCACCAAGAACACCGGGGAGCTGTTTTTT
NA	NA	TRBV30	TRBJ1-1	CAWSVQGNTEAFF	TGTGCCTGGAGTGTACAAGGGAACACTGAGGCTTTCTTT
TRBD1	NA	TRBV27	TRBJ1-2	CASSITGAAYGYTF	TGTGCCAGCAGTATTACAGGGGCGGCCTATGGCTACACCTTC
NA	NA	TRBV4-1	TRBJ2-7	CASSADPYEQYF	TGCGCCAGCAGCGCAGACCCCTACGAGCAGTACTTC
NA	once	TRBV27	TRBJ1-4	CASSFRLADRPNEKLFF	TGTGCCAGCAGCTTTCGATTAGCGGACAGACCAAATGAAAAACTGTTTTTT
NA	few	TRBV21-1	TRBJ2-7	CASRRDEGRSYEQYF	TGTGCCAGCAGAAGGGACGAGGGGCGCTCCTACGAGCAGTACTTC
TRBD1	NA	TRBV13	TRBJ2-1	CAGGTGYHEQFF	TGTGCCGGGGGGACAGGGTACCATGAGCAGTTCTTC
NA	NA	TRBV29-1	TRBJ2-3	CSSIPGLSLDTQYF	TGCAGCAGCATACCGGGACTGAGCTTAGATACGCAGTATTTT
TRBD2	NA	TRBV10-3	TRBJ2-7	CAISESGVAGPRTYEQYF	TGTGCCATCAGTGAGTCCGGGGTAGCGGGCCCCCGGACCTACGAGCAGTACTTC